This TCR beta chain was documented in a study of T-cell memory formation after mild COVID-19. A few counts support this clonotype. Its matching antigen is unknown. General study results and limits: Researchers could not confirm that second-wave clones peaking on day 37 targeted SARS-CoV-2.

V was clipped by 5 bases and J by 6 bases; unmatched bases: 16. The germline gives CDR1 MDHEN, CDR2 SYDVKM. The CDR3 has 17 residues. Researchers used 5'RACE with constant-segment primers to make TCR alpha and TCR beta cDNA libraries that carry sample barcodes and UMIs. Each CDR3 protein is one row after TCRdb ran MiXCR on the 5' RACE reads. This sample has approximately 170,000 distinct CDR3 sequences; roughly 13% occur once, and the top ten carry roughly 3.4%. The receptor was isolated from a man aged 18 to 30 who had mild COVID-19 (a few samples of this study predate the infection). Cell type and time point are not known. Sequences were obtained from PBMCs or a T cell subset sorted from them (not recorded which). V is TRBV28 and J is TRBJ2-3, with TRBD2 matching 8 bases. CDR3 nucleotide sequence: TGTGCCAGCAGTCCCACGGGGGGGGGTCCCGCAACTGATACGCAGTATTTT. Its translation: CASSPTGGGPATDTQYF.